This is a list of T cell receptor beta chains from one sample in a study of chemoradiotherapy in HPV16-positive cancers. The assay was immunoSEQ multiplex PCR, and TCRdb's table has in-frame clones only and misses some. In the table there are more than 9,500 clones, less than 90% of which are singletons. The starting material was blood, obtained from a patient who underwent chemoradiotherapy. Source of these receptors: a human donor with HPV-associated anogenital cancer. Both conserved end residues are part of each CDR3. Fields, in order: V gene, clone size, J gene, D gene, CDR3 protein, CDR3 DNA. The D gene is left open where the match is weak. Rows give clone size only sometimes, using once, few, many, or a class for an expanded clone.

V gene: TRBV9
clone size: .
J gene: TRBJ2-7
D gene: .
CDR3 protein: CASSPQQSYEQYF
CDR3 DNA: TGTGCCAGCAGCCCCCAACAGAGCTACGAGCAGTACTTC

V gene: TRBV18
clone size: .
J gene: TRBJ2-6
D gene: .
CDR3 protein: CASSPPHISGANVLTF
CDR3 DNA: TGTGCCAGCTCACCACCTCATATTTCGGGGGCCAACGTCCTGACTTTC

V gene: TRBV5-1
clone size: .
J gene: TRBJ1-2
D gene: .
CDR3 protein: CASSLEGVSNYGYTF
CDR3 DNA: TGCGCCAGCAGCTTGGAAGGAGTTTCTAACTATGGCTACACCTTC

V gene: TRBV5-1
clone size: .
J gene: TRBJ1-2
D gene: .
CDR3 protein: CASSGAAAGYGYTF
CDR3 DNA: TGCGCCAGCTCGGGTGCCGCGGCGGGGTATGGCTACACCTTC

V gene: TRBV6-1
clone size: .
J gene: TRBJ1-5
D gene: TRBD1
CDR3 protein: CASSEGDRVAQPQHF
CDR3 DNA: TGTGCCAGCAGTGAAGGAGACAGGGTAGCCCAGCCCCAGCATTTT

V gene: TRBV9
clone size: .
J gene: TRBJ2-1
D gene: TRBD1
CDR3 protein: CASSVGDSQQEQFF
CDR3 DNA: TGTGCCAGCAGCGTAGGGGACAGCCAGCAAGAGCAGTTCTTC

V gene: TRBV6-1
clone size: few
J gene: TRBJ2-1
D gene: TRBD1
CDR3 protein: CASSNTGDNEQFF
CDR3 DNA: TGTGCCAGCAGTAACACAGGGGACAATGAGCAGTTCTTC

V gene: TRBV2
clone size: once
J gene: TRBJ2-1
D gene: .
CDR3 protein: CASSEWIRNSGEQFF
CDR3 DNA: TGTGCCAGCAGTGAATGGATCAGGAACTCGGGTGAGCAGTTCTTC

V gene: TRBV10-1
clone size: .
J gene: TRBJ1-1
D gene: .
CDR3 protein: CASSESGGRRNTEAFF
CDR3 DNA: TGCGCCAGCAGTGAGTCGGGGGGCCGACGGAACACTGAAGCTTTCTTT

V gene: TRBV6-6
clone size: .
J gene: TRBJ1-2
D gene: .
CDR3 protein: CASILTGSSGYTF
CDR3 DNA: TGTGCCAGTATCCTAACAGGTTCTTCTGGCTACACCTTC

V gene: TRBV19
clone size: .
J gene: TRBJ2-5
D gene: .
CDR3 protein: CASGLALQETQYF
CDR3 DNA: TGTGCCAGTGGCCTAGCGCTCCAAGAGACCCAGTACTTC

V gene: TRBV7-3
clone size: few
J gene: TRBJ2-7
D gene: TRBD2
CDR3 protein: CASSLNGGAGDEQYF
CDR3 DNA: TGTGCCAGCAGCTTAAACGGGGGGGCCGGGGACGAGCAGTACTTC

V gene: TRBV7-7
clone size: .
J gene: TRBJ2-2
D gene: .
CDR3 protein: CASSFGSTGELFF
CDR3 DNA: TGTGCCAGCAGCTTCGGTAGCACCGGGGAGCTGTTTTTT

V gene: TRBV15
clone size: .
J gene: TRBJ1-5
D gene: .
CDR3 protein: CATSGPGQVGNQPQHF
CDR3 DNA: TGTGCCACCAGCGGTCCTGGGCAGGTGGGCAATCAGCCCCAGCATTTT

V gene: TRBV4-3
clone size: .
J gene: TRBJ2-4
D gene: .
CDR3 protein: CASSQVRQGIQYF
CDR3 DNA: TGCGCCAGCAGCCAAGTACGCCAAGGCATTCAGTACTTC

V gene: TRBV7-9
clone size: .
J gene: TRBJ2-7
D gene: TRBD2
CDR3 protein: CASSLRGMTSGGNEQYF
CDR3 DNA: TGTGCCAGCAGCTTAAGGGGCATGACTAGCGGGGGGAACGAGCAGTACTTC

V gene: TRBV4-1
clone size: .
J gene: TRBJ1-1
D gene: .
CDR3 protein: CASSPPNSATEAFF
CDR3 DNA: TGCGCCAGCAGCCCCCCGAATTCTGCCACTGAAGCTTTCTTT

V gene: TRBV25-1
clone size: few
J gene: TRBJ1-5
D gene: .
CDR3 protein: CASSATGQPNQPQHF
CDR3 DNA: TGTGCCAGCAGTGCAACCGGACAGCCCAATCAGCCCCAGCATTTT

V gene: TRBV4-2
clone size: .
J gene: TRBJ2-2
D gene: TRBD2
CDR3 protein: CASSQDRLAGGGHTGELFF
CDR3 DNA: TGTGCCAGCAGCCAAGATAGGCTAGCGGGGGGAGGTCACACCGGGGAGCTGTTTTTT

V gene: TRBV6-5
clone size: .
J gene: TRBJ1-2
D gene: .
CDR3 protein: CASSPNQGASYGYTF
CDR3 DNA: TGTGCCAGCAGCCCTAATCAGGGAGCCTCCTATGGCTACACCTTC

V gene: TRBV6-5
clone size: .
J gene: TRBJ1-2
D gene: .
CDR3 protein: CASSYSKSRLNYGYTF
CDR3 DNA: TGTGCCAGCAGTTACTCGAAGTCCAGGCTGAACTATGGCTACACCTTC

V gene: TRBV29-1
clone size: .
J gene: TRBJ2-1
D gene: TRBD2
CDR3 protein: CSVVPRLAGANEQFF
CDR3 DNA: TGCAGCGTTGTGCCCCGACTAGCGGGGGCCAATGAGCAGTTCTTC

V gene: TRBV19
clone size: .
J gene: TRBJ1-1
D gene: .
CDR3 protein: CASARGREAFF
CDR3 DNA: TGTGCCAGCGCTCGGGGCAGGGAAGCTTTCTTT

V gene: TRBV5-1
clone size: .
J gene: TRBJ2-3
D gene: TRBD1
CDR3 protein: CASRLDLQGSPDTQYF
CDR3 DNA: TGCGCCAGCAGGTTGGACTTACAGGGGAGCCCAGATACGCAGTATTTT

V gene: TRBV6-1
clone size: .
J gene: TRBJ1-1
D gene: .
CDR3 protein: CASREQGYGTEAFF
CDR3 DNA: TGTGCCAGCAGAGAACAGGGTTACGGCACTGAAGCTTTCTTT

V gene: TRBV5-4
clone size: .
J gene: TRBJ2-3
D gene: .
CDR3 protein: CASSGEAGRADTQYF
CDR3 DNA: TGTGCCAGCAGCGGGGAGGCAGGGCGCGCAGATACGCAGTATTTT

V gene: TRBV30
clone size: once
J gene: TRBJ2-7
D gene: .
CDR3 protein: CAWSKGSSSYEQYF
CDR3 DNA: TGTGCCTGGAGTAAGGGTTCCAGCTCCTACGAGCAGTACTTC

V gene: TRBV19
clone size: few
J gene: TRBJ1-5
D gene: .
CDR3 protein: CASGVGRYGNQPQHF
CDR3 DNA: TGTGCCAGCGGAGTGGGTAGGTACGGCAATCAGCCCCAGCATTTT

V gene: TRBV2
clone size: .
J gene: TRBJ2-7
D gene: .
CDR3 protein: CASSPRGYPYEQYF
CDR3 DNA: TGTGCCAGCAGCCCCAGGGGATACCCCTACGAGCAGTACTTC

V gene: TRBV5-1
clone size: .
J gene: TRBJ2-3
D gene: TRBD1
CDR3 protein: CASSSQGAADTQYF
CDR3 DNA: TGCGCCAGCAGCTCACAGGGGGCTGCAGATACGCAGTATTTT

V gene: TRBV19
clone size: .
J gene: TRBJ1-5
D gene: TRBD1
CDR3 protein: CASSPKGGKLKQPQHF
CDR3 DNA: TGTGCCAGTAGTCCCAAAGGGGGCAAACTCAAGCAGCCCCAGCATTTT

V gene: TRBV11-3
clone size: .
J gene: TRBJ2-5
D gene: TRBD2
CDR3 protein: CASSPGLAGGQKTQYF
CDR3 DNA: TGTGCCAGCAGCCCTGGACTAGCGGGGGGACAAAAGACCCAGTACTTC

V gene: TRBV25-1
clone size: .
J gene: TRBJ2-1
D gene: .
CDR3 protein: CATRQGGYNEQFF
CDR3 DNA: TGTGCCACCCGACAGGGAGGCTACAATGAGCAGTTCTTC

V gene: TRBV6-1
clone size: .
J gene: TRBJ1-4
D gene: TRBD1
CDR3 protein: CASAGTGGIGEKLFF
CDR3 DNA: TGTGCCAGTGCGGGGACAGGGGGCATAGGTGAAAAACTGTTTTTT

V gene: TRBV28
clone size: .
J gene: TRBJ2-7
D gene: TRBD1
CDR3 protein: CASSLPGTAYEQYF
CDR3 DNA: TGTGCCAGCAGTTTGCCCGGGACAGCCTACGAGCAGTACTTC

V gene: TRBV5-8
clone size: few
J gene: TRBJ1-4
D gene: .
CDR3 protein: CASSLGATTNEKLFF
CDR3 DNA: TGTGCCAGCAGCTTGGGGGCAACGACTAATGAAAAACTGTTTTTT

V gene: TRBV19
clone size: .
J gene: TRBJ1-1
D gene: .
CDR3 protein: CASSVTLWHTEAFF
CDR3 DNA: TGTGCCAGTAGTGTGACACTCTGGCACACTGAAGCTTTCTTT

V gene: TRBV5-4
clone size: .
J gene: TRBJ2-5
D gene: .
CDR3 protein: CASSSWGQETQYF
CDR3 DNA: TGTGCCAGCAGCTCGTGGGGACAAGAGACCCAGTACTTC

V gene: TRBV11-2
clone size: .
J gene: TRBJ2-7
D gene: TRBD2
CDR3 protein: CASSFRLAGSHEQYF
CDR3 DNA: TGTGCCAGCAGCTTTCGTCTAGCGGGGTCCCACGAGCAGTACTTC

V gene: TRBV6-1
clone size: .
J gene: TRBJ2-5
D gene: .
CDR3 protein: CASSSRHSGQETQYF
CDR3 DNA: TGTGCCAGCAGTTCAAGGCACTCGGGCCAAGAGACCCAGTACTTC